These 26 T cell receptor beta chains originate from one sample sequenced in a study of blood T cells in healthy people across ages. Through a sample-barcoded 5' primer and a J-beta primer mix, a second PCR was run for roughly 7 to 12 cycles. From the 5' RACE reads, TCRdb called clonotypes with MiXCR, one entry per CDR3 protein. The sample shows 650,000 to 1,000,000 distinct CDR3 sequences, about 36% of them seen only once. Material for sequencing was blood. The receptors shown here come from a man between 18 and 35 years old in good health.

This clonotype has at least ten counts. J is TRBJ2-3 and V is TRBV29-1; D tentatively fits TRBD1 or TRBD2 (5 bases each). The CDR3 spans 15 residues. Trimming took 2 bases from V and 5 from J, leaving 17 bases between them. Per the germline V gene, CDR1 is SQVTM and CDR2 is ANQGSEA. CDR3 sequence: CSVESRGAPGDTQYF. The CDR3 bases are TGCAGCGTTGAATCCAGAGGGGCACCGGGAGATACGCAGTATTTT.

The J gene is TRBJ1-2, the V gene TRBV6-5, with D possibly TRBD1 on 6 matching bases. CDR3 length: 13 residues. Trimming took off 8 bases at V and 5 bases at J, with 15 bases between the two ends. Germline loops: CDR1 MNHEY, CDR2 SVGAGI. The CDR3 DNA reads TGTGCCAGCCGTGAAGGGGGATCATATGGCTACACCTTC. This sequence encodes CASREGGSYGYTF.

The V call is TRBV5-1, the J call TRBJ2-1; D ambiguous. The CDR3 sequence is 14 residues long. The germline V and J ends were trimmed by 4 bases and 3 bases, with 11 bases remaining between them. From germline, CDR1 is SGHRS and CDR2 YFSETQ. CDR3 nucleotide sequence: TGCGCCAGCAGCGTGGGTGACAACTACAATGAGCAGTTCTTC. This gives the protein CASSVGDNYNEQFF.

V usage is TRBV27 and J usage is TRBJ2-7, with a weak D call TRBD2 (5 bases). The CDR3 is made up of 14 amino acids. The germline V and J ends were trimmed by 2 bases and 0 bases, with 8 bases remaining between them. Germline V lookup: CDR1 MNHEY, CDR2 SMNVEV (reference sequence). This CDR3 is CASSLGLYSYEQYF. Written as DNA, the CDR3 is TGTGCCAGCAGTTTAGGACTTTACTCCTACGAGCAGTACTTC.

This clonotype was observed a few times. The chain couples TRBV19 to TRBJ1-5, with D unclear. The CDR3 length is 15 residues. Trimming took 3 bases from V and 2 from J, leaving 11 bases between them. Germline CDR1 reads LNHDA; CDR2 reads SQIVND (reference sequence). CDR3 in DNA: TGTGCCAGTAGTATTTTGGGGTCGGGCAATCAGCCCCAGCATTTT. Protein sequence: CASSILGSGNQPQHF.

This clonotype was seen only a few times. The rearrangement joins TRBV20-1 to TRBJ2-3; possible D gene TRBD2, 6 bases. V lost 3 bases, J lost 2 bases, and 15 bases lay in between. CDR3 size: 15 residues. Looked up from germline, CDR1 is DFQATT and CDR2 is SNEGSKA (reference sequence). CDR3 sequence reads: CSASSSGGDTDTQYF. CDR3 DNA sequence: TGCAGTGCTAGTAGCTCCGGGGGTGACACAGATACGCAGTATTTT.

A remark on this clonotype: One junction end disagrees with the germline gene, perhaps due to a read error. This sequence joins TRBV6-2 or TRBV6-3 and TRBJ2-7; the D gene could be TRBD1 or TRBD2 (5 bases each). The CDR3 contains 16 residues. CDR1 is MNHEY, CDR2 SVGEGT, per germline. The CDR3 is CACRTSTGTVSYEQYF. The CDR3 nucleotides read TGTGCCTGCAGAACCTCAACCGGGACGGTTTCCTACGAGCAGTACTTC.

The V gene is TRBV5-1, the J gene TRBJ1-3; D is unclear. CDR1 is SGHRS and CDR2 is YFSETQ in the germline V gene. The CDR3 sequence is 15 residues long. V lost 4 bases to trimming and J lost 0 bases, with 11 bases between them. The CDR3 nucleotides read TGCGCCAGCAGCCACGGGATGAGCTCTGGAAACACCATATATTTT. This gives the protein CASSHGMSSGNTIYF. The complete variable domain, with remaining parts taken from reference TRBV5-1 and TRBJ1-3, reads KAGVTQTPRYLIKTRGQQVTLSCSPISGHRSVSWYQQTPGQGLQFLFEYFSETQRNKGNFPGRFSGRQFSNSRSEMNVSTLELGDSALYLCASSHGMSSGNTIYFGEGSWLTVV.

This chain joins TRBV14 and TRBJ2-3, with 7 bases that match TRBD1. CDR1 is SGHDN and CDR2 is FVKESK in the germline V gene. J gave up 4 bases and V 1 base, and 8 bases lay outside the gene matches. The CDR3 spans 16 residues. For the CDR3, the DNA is TGTGCCAGCAGCCAAGCGGTGACAGGGTTCGCAGATACGCAGTATTTT. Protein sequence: CASSQAVTGFADTQYF.

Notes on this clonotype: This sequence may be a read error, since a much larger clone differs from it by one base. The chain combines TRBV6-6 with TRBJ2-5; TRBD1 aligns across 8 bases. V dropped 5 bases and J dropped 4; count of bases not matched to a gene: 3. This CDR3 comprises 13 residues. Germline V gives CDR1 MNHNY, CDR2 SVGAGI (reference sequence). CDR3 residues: CASSRTGRETQYF. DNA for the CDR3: TGTGCCAGCAGTCGGACAGGGCGAGAGACCCAGTACTTC.

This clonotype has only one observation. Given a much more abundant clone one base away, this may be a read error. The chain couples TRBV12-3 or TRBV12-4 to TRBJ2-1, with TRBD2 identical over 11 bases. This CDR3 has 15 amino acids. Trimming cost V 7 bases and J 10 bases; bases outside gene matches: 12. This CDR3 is CASNFSGGASGEQFF. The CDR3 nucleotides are TGTGCCAGCAATTTTAGCGGGGGGGCCTCCGGGGAGCAGTTCTTC.

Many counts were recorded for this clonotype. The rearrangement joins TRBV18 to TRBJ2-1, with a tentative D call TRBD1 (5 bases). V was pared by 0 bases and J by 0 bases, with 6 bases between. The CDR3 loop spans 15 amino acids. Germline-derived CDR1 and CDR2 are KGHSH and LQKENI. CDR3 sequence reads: CASSPPGASYNEQFF. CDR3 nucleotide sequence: TGTGCCAGCTCACCACCAGGGGCCTCCTACAATGAGCAGTTCTTC. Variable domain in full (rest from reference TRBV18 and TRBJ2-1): NAGVMQNPRHLVRRRGQEARLRCSPMKGHSHVYWYRQLPEEGLKFMVYLQKENIIDESGMPKERFSAEFPKEGPSILRIQQVVRGDSAAYFCASSPPGASYNEQFFGPGTRLTVL.

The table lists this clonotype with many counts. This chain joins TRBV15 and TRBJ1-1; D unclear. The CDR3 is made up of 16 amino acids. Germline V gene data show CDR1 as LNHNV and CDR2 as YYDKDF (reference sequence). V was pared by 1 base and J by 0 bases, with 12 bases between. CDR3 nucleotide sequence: TGTGCCACCAGCAGAGCCCAGACCCCTATGAACACTGAAGCTTTCTTT. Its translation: CATSRAQTPMNTEAFF.

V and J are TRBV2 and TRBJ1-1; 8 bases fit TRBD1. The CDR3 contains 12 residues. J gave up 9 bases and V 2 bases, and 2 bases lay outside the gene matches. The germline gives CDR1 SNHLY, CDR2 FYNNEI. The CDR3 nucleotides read TGTGCCAGCAGTGAACAGGGGGCTAAAGCTTTCTTT. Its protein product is CASSEQGAKAFF.

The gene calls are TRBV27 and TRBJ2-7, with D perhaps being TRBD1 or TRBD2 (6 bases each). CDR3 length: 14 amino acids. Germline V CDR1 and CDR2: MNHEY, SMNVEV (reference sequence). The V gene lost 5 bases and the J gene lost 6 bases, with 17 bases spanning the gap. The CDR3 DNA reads TGTGCCAGCAGTCCCACGGGGGCCTTGGGCGAGCAGTACTTC. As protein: CASSPTGALGEQYF.

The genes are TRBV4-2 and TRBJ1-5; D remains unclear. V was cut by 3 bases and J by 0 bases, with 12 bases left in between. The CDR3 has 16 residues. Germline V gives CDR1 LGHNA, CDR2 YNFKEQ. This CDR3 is CASSQRADASNQPQHF. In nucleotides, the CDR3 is TGTGCCAGCAGCCAGCGGGCGGACGCTAGCAATCAGCCCCAGCATTTT.

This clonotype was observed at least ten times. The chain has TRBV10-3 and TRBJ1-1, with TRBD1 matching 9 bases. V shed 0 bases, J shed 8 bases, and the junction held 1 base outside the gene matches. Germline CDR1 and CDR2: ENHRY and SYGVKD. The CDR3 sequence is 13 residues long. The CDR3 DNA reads TGTGCCATCAGTGAGTCGGGACAGGGAGAAGCTTTCTTT. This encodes CAISESGQGEAFF.

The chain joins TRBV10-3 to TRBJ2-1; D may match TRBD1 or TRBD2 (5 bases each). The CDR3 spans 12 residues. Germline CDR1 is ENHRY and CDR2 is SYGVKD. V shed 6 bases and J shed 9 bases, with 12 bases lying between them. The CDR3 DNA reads TGTGCCATCAGCGGGGCTGGGGGTGAGCAGTTCTTC. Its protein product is CAISGAGGEQFF.

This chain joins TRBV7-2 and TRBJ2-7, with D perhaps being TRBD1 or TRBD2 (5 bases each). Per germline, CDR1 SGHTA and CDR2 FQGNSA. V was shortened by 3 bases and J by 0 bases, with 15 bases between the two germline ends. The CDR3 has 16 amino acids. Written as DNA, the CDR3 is TGTGCCAGCAGCTTGGCCTTGTGGGGGAGCTCCTACGAGCAGTACTTC. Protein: CASSLALWGSSYEQYF.

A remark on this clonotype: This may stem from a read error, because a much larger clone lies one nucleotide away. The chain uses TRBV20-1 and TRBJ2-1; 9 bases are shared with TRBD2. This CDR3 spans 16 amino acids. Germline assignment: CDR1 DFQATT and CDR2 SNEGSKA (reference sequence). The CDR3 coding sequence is TGCGGTGCTAGAGACGACTATAGCGGGGGCTACAATGAGCAGTTCTTC. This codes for CGARDDYSGGYNEQFF.

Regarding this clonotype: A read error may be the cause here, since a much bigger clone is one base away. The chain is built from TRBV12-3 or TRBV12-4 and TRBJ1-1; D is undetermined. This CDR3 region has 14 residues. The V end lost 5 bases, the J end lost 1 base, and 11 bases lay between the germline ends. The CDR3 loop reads CASSVGWGNTEAFF. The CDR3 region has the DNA TGTGCCAGCAGTGTAGGGTGGGGGAACACTGAAGCTTTCTTT.

Here the CDR3 DNA reads TGCGCCAGCAGCCAACCGGGACTTCAACAAGAGACCCAGTACTTC. Amino acids: CASSQPGLQQETQYF. J is TRBJ2-4 and V is TRBV4-1; perhaps TRBD2 as D (6 bases). TRBJ2-5 explains the end of the DNA better; the J call may be wrong. Germline V gene data show CDR1 as MGHRA and CDR2 as YSYEKL. The CDR3 consists of 15 residues.

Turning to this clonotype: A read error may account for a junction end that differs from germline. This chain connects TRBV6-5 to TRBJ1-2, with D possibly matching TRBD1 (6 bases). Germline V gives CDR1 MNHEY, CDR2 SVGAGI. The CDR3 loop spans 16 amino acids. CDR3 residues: CASSNRDTFRVYGHTF. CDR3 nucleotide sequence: TGTGCCAGCAGCAACCGGGACACCTTTCGAGTCTATGGCCACACCTTC.

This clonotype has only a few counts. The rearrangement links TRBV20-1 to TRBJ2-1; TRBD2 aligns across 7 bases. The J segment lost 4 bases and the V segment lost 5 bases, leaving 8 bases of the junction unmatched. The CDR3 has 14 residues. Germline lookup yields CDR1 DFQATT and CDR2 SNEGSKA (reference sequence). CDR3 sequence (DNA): TGCAGTGCTGTTAGCGGGCAAAGGTACAATGAGCAGTTCTTC. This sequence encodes CSAVSGQRYNEQFF.

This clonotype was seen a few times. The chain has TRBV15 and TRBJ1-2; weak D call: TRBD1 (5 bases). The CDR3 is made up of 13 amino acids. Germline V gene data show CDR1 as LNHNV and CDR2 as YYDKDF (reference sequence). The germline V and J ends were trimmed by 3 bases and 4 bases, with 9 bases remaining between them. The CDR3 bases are TGTGCCACCAGCAGCGAAGGGACCTATGGCTACACCTTC. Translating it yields CATSSEGTYGYTF.

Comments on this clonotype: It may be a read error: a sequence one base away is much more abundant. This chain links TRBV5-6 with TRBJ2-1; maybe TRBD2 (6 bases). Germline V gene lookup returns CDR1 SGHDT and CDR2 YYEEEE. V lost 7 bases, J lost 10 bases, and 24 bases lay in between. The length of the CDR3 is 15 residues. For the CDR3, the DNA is TGTGCCAGCGAGGGCGGAGGGCGAGGCATCTACGAGCAGTTCTTC. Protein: CASEGGGRGIYEQFF. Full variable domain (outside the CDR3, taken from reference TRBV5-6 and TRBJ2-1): DAGVTQSPTHLIKTRGQQVTLRCSPKSGHDTVSWYQQALGQGPQFIFQYYEEEERQRGNFPDRFSGHQFPNYSSELNVNALLLGDSALYLCASEGGGRGIYEQFFGPGTRLTVL.